One sample yielded the 13 T cell receptor beta chains listed below, sequenced in a study of shared clonotypes between healthy human individuals. The repertoire was sequenced with immunoSEQ multiplex PCR; TCRdb's copy has only in-frame clones and lacks some. Among about 2.1 million clones listed, just under 95% were seen once. Terminally differentiated effector memory CD45RA+ cells were left out of the naive CD8 fraction, which was CD45RO-negative and positively selected for CCR7. The sequenced sample consisted of naive CD8+ T cells from PBMCs. The receptors were gathered from a man aged 18 to 29 in good health. Some clones in this sample may be carry-over from other donors' samples.

Notes on this clone: The same CDR3 is also encoded by other DNA sequences in this sample. J is TRBJ2-7 and V is TRBV19; no firm D call. The V gene's germline CDR1 is LNHDA and CDR2 SQIVND (reference sequence). With 6 bases removed from V and 0 bases from J, the gap between germline ends came to 6 bases. This CDR3 is 12 amino acids long. CDR3 sequence reads: CASSANSYEQYF. The CDR3 DNA reads TGTGCCAGTAGCGCCAACTCCTACGAGCAGTACTTC. Full variable domain (missing parts from reference TRBV19 and TRBJ2-7): DGGITQSPKYLFRKEGQNVTLSCEQNLNHDAMYWYRQDPGQGLRLIYYSQIVNDFQKGDIAEGYSVSREKKESFPLTVTSAQKNPTAFYLCASSANSYEQYFGPGTRLTVT.

CDR3 in amino acids: CASSKKGRADTIYF. The CDR3 region has the DNA TGTGCCAGCAGCAAAAAGGGCAGGGCAGACACCATATATTTT. J is TRBJ1-3 and V is TRBV21-1; TRBD1, as called in the table, went unchecked against the DNA. TRBV21-1 is marked as a pseudogene. The CDR3 covers 14 residues.

V is TRBV28 and J is TRBJ1-1, with 7 bases fitting TRBD1. CDR1 MDHEN and CDR2 SYDVKM come from the germline V gene. This CDR3 spans 14 amino acids. Trimming at V came to 6 bases and at J to 5 bases, leaving 9 bases not matched to a gene. This CDR3 is CASRIQGWETEAFF. The CDR3 DNA is TGTGCCAGCAGGATACAGGGGTGGGAAACTGAAGCTTTCTTT. Combining the CDR3 with reference TRBV28 and TRBJ1-1 gives the whole variable domain DVKVTQSSRYLVKRTGEKVFLECVQDMDHENMFWYRQDPGLGLRLIYFSYDVKMKEKGDIPEGYSVSREKKERFSLILESASTNQTSMYLCASRIQGWETEAFFGQGTRLTVV.

The chain combines TRBV28 with TRBJ2-1; D remains ambiguous. Germline V gene data show CDR1 as MDHEN and CDR2 as SYDVKM. Trimming stripped 4 bases from V and 5 bases from J, with 12 bases between. The length of the CDR3 is 14 residues. CDR3 sequence reads: CASSSIGLHNEQFF. The CDR3 nucleotides read TGTGCCAGCAGTTCGATAGGCCTCCACAATGAGCAGTTCTTC.

The chain uses TRBV10-3 and TRBJ2-5; TRBD2 agrees at 10 bases. CDR1 is ENHRY, CDR2 SYGVKD, per germline. V shed 6 bases, J shed 4 bases, and the junction held 5 bases outside the gene matches. The CDR3 runs to 14 residues. CDR3 sequence reads: CAIRLAGMRETQYF. The CDR3 nucleotides read TGTGCCATCAGACTAGCGGGAATGCGAGAGACCCAGTACTTC.

This clone came up once. The chain carries TRBV6-5 and TRBJ1-1, with D hard to call. CDR3 length: 13 amino acids. V lost 5 bases and J lost 3, with 10 bases in between. CDR1 MNHEY and CDR2 SVGAGI come from the germline V gene. DNA for the CDR3: TGTGCCAGCAGTACCCGGACGTACACTGAAGCTTTCTTT. Translating gives CASSTRTYTEAFF.

The CDR3 here is CASSLWARLRGTDTQYF. CDR3 in DNA: TGTGCCAGCAGTTTATGGGCACGGTTGAGGGGAACAGATACGCAGTATTTT. V usage is TRBV27 and J usage is TRBJ2-3; D might be TRBD1 or TRBD2, each matching 5 bases. Looked up from germline, CDR1 is MNHEY and CDR2 is SMNVEV (reference sequence). Deletions cut 1 base from V and 3 bases from J, with 17 bases between. CDR3 length equals 17 residues.

V usage is TRBV29-1 and J usage is TRBJ2-3; D is ambiguous. Trimming took off 4 bases at V and 1 base at J, with 12 bases between the two ends. CDR3 length equals 14 residues. Germline loops: CDR1 SQVTM, CDR2 ANQGSEA. CDR3 sequence reads: CSVVGGWGTDTQYF. The CDR3 bases are TGCAGCGTTGTGGGCGGATGGGGCACAGATACGCAGTATTTT.

The chain has TRBV2 and TRBJ1-1; D is unresolved. Trimming took off 1 base at V and 0 bases at J, with 6 bases between the two ends. The CDR3 contains 14 residues. The germline V gene encodes CDR1 SNHLY and CDR2 FYNNEI. Here the CDR3 DNA reads TGTGCCAGCAGTGAAGGGATCATGAACACTGAAGCTTTCTTT. Amino acid sequence: CASSEGIMNTEAFF.

CDR3 DNA sequence: TGTGCCAGCAGTCCGGGGCCGTGGGGAAACACCTTC. This sequence encodes CASSPGPWGNTF. This chain joins TRBV6-5 and TRBJ1-2, with a tentative D call TRBD1 (5 bases). Deletions cut 5 bases from V and 12 bases from J, with 16 bases between. The CDR3 extends over 12 amino acids. Germline V lookup: CDR1 MNHEY, CDR2 SVGAGI.

The J gene is TRBJ1-3, the V gene TRBV2; no clear D gene. Germline CDR1 reads SNHLY; CDR2 reads FYNNEI. Between the trimmed V and J ends, which lost 10 bases and 0 bases, there was a span of 19 bases. This CDR3 comprises 16 residues. In nucleotides, the CDR3 is TGTGCCACCTCTCCCGCAGTGAAGGGCTCTGGAAACACCATATATTTT. Protein sequence: CATSPAVKGSGNTIYF.

The V and J genes are TRBV11-2 and TRBJ2-3; TRBD2 aligns across 7 bases. From germline, CDR1 is SGHAT and CDR2 FQNNGV. The CDR3 length is 17 residues. V trimming: 1 base; J trimming: 2 bases; junction bases outside the gene matches: 9. The CDR3, as DNA: TGTGCCAGCAGCTTAGGACCGGGACTAACCACCACAGATACGCAGTATTTT. This codes for CASSLGPGLTTTDTQYF.

This clone was counted a single time. The chain has TRBV9 and TRBJ1-3, with TRBD1 matching over 8 bases. V gave up 4 bases and J gave up 0 bases; unmatched junction bases: 6. There are 16 residues in the CDR3. Germline assignment: CDR1 SGDLS and CDR2 YYNGEE. CDR3 amino acids: CASSPGQGASGNTIYF. The CDR3 bases are TGTGCCAGCAGCCCAGGACAGGGCGCCTCTGGAAACACCATATATTTT.